The clone carrying this T cell receptor (beta chain) was counted only a few times. The data were taken from a study of CD8+CD57+ T cells in acquired aplastic anemia. J lost 0 bases, V lost 7 bases, and 3 bases had no gene match. Germline V lookup: CDR1 LNHDA, CDR2 SQIVND (reference sequence). The CDR3 is 14 amino acids. Whoever was chosen for sequencing had shown CD8+CD57+ cell expansion by flow cytometry. TCR beta VDJ combinations and CDR3 sequences were profiled from genomic DNA. Using its own MiXCR run on the reads, TCRdb lists one record per CDR3 protein. This repertoire shows roughly 200,000 distinct CDR3 sequences, 50% to 70% found once; its top ten account for roughly 53%.

The sequence was collected from a human donor with aplastic anemia. The J gene is TRBJ2-1, the V gene TRBV19; 7 bases fit TRBD1. The sequenced sample was sorted CD4+, CD8+, or CD8+CD57+ T cells (not recorded which) from PBMCs. The CDR3, as DNA: TGTGCCAGTAACGACAGGGTCTCCTACAATGAGCAGTTCTTC. It translates to CASNDRVSYNEQFF.